The 5 T cell receptor beta chains below were found in one sample sequenced in a study of T-cell memory formation after mild COVID-19. TCRdb redid the calling of the 5' RACE reads with MiXCR, one entry per CDR3 protein. The repertoire has 250,000 to 300,000 distinct CDR3 sequences, over 7% of them found once; the top ten carry roughly 23%. Sequenced sample: PBMCs or a T cell subset sorted from them (not recorded which). All receptors derive from a man aged 18 to 35 who had mild COVID-19 (a few samples of this study predate the infection). Cell type and time point are not known.

Ten or more counts support this clonotype. The V call is TRBV9, the J call TRBJ2-3, with 9 bases that match TRBD2. CDR3 size: 18 residues. Germline-derived CDR1 and CDR2 are SGDLS and YYNGEE. J was trimmed by 0 bases and V by 1 base; bases with no gene match: 9. This chain's CDR3 is CASSVSHGLAPSTDTQYF. Here the CDR3 DNA reads TGTGCCAGCAGCGTATCCCATGGACTAGCGCCAAGCACAGATACGCAGTATTTT.

J is TRBJ2-3 and V is TRBV4-3; TRBD2 aligns across 7 bases. With 0 bases clipped from V and 4 bases from J, the junction kept 10 bases outside the gene matches. Germline V gives CDR1 LGHNA, CDR2 YSLEER. This CDR3 spans 17 amino acids. Written as DNA, the CDR3 is TGCGCCAGCAGCCAAGAAGACACAGCGGGGATCGCAGATACGCAGTATTTT. It specifies CASSQEDTAGIADTQYF.

This clonotype was seen a few times. This sequence joins TRBV24-1 and TRBJ2-7; TRBD2 matches at 12 bases. The CDR3 totals 12 residues. Losses at the gene ends were 9 bases for V and 7 bases for J; bases not matched to a gene: 3. Germline V gene data show CDR1 as KGHDR and CDR2 as SFDVKD. CDR3 amino acids: CATGLAGWEQYV. CDR3 sequence (DNA): TGTGCCACCGGACTAGCGGGGTGGGAGCAGTACGTC.

This rearrangement joins TRBV12-3 or TRBV12-4 to TRBJ1-5; D is possibly TRBD1 (6 bases). V lost 3 bases and J 6 bases, leaving 15 bases between the germline ends. The CDR3 has 15 residues. The CDR3 loop is CASSFTTGPSQPQHF. CDR3 nucleotide sequence: TGTGCCAGCAGTTTTACCACAGGGCCGAGTCAGCCCCAGCATTTT.

V gene TRBV29-1 combines with J gene TRBJ1-1; tentatively, D is TRBD1 (5 bases). This CDR3 is 14 amino acids long. Germline V gene sequence: CDR1 SQVTM, CDR2 ANQGSEA. V was shortened by 4 bases and J by 5 bases, with 17 bases between the two germline ends. The CDR3, as DNA: TGCAGCGTTGGTTTAGGGGTTACCGAGACTGAAGCTTTCTTT. Translated, it gives CSVGLGVTETEAFF.